One TCR beta chain is described in this entry. These data originate in a study of OX40 agonist ivuxolimab in advanced cancers. Study-level information: Hepatocellular carcinoma, melanoma, renal cell or head and neck cancer occurred in dose-escalation patients.

Only in-frame clones appear in the TCRdb table, and some are missing; sequencing was by immunoSEQ multiplex PCR. The sample lists about 60,000 clones, 90% occurring once. Between the trimmed V and J ends, which lost 0 bases and 2 bases, there was a span of 11 bases. The CDR3 runs 15 residues. CDR1 and CDR2 from the germline V gene are SGHRS and YFSETQ. This TCR was recovered from an adult with an advanced solid tumor such as melanoma, head and neck, liver or kidney cancer. J is TRBJ1-1 and V is TRBV5-1; perhaps TRBD1 as D (5 bases). The sample was CD4+ or CD8+ T cells sorted from blood, taken in a trial of the OX40 agonist ivuxolimab. The CDR3 protein is CASSLDEGRNTEAFF. CDR3 in DNA: TGCGCCAGCAGCTTGGACGAGGGGAGAAACACTGAAGCTTTCTTT.